These 6 T cell receptor beta chains were all obtained from the same sample, sequenced in a study of cytomegalovirus exposure and HLA in healthy donors. The PCR contained 60 Vbeta and 13 Jbeta primers. The assay was immunoSEQ multiplex PCR, and TCRdb's table has in-frame clones only and misses some. Of fewer than 110,000 clones listed, under 80% are singletons. Specimen: PBMCs. These receptors were obtained from a woman under 30 in good health and CMV-seropositive.

The chain is built from TRBV27 and TRBJ1-1, with 8 bases aligning to TRBD1. The V segment lost 6 bases and the J segment 6 bases; nucleotides outside the gene matches: 3. CDR1 MNHEY and CDR2 SMNVEV come from the germline V gene (reference sequence). This CDR3 region has 12 residues. The CDR3 bases are TGTGCCAGCAGCTCACAGGGGGCTGAAGCTTTCTTT. This codes for CASSSQGAEAFF.

This clone came up a few times. This chain joins TRBV27 and TRBJ1-3; D is perhaps TRBD1 (5 bases). With 5 bases removed from V and 8 bases from J, the gap between germline ends came to 13 bases. Germline loops: CDR1 MNHEY, CDR2 SMNVEV (reference sequence). This CDR3 spans 13 amino acids. In nucleotides, the CDR3 is TGTGCCAGCAGTCCAGGGTTTGAGGACACCATATATTTT. Encoded protein: CASSPGFEDTIYF.

The chain couples TRBV4-1 to TRBJ2-7; 10 bases map to TRBD2. From germline, CDR1 is MGHRA and CDR2 YSYEKL. J lost 0 bases, V lost 2 bases, and 7 bases had no gene match. This CDR3 region has 17 residues. The CDR3 DNA reads TGCGCCAGCAGCCAATACCTAGCGGGGGATAGCTCCTACGAGCAGTACTTC. This gives the protein CASSQYLAGDSSYEQYF.

This chain links TRBV28 with TRBJ1-2, with a possible D match to TRBD1 (5 bases). The germline V gene encodes CDR1 MDHEN and CDR2 SYDVKM. The CDR3 is 12 residues long. Deletions cut 8 bases from V and 13 bases from J, with 20 bases between. The CDR3 nucleotides are TGTGCCAGCGGAACAGGATGGCTACGGGTCACCTTC. Amino acids: CASGTGWLRVTF.

The chain links TRBV2 to TRBJ1-2, with D uncertain. The germline V and J ends were trimmed by 6 bases and 8 bases, with 10 bases remaining between them. The CDR3 sequence is 11 residues long. The germline gives CDR1 SNHLY, CDR2 FYNNEI. The CDR3 sequence is CASSQYMGYTF. CDR3 sequence (DNA): TGTGCCAGCAGCCAGTACATGGGCTACACCTTC.

This chain uses TRBV7-7 with TRBJ2-1; TRBD1 matches at 7 bases. V was pared by 4 bases and J by 3 bases, with 0 bases of the junction left unmatched. Per the germline V gene, CDR1 is SSHAT and CDR2 is FNYEAQ (reference sequence). The CDR3 is 13 residues long. The CDR3: CASSWDSYNEQFF. The CDR3 nucleotides are TGTGCCAGCAGCTGGGACAGCTACAATGAGCAGTTCTTC. Supplemented by reference TRBV7-7 and TRBJ2-1, the full variable domain reads GAGVSQSPRYKVTKRGQDVTLRCDPISSHATLYWYQQALGQGPEFLTYFNYEAQPDKSGLPSDRFSAERPEGSISTLTIQRTEQRDSAMYRCASSWDSYNEQFFGPGTRLTVL.